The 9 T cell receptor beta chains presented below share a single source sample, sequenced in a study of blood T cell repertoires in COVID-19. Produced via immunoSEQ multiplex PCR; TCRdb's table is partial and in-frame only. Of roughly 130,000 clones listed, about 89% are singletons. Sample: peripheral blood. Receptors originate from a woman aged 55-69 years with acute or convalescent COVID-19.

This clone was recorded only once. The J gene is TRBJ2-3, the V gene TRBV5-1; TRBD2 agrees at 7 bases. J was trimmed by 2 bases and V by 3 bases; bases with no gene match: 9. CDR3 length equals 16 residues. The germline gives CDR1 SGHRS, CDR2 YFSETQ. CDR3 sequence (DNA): TGCGCCAGCAGCTCCGGGACTAACACCGCCACAGATACGCAGTATTTT. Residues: CASSSGTNTATDTQYF.

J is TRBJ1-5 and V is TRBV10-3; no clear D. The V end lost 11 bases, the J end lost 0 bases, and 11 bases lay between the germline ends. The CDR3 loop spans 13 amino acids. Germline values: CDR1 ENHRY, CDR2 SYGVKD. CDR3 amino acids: CASGAVSNQPQHF. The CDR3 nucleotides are TGTGCCTCCGGAGCAGTTAGCAATCAGCCCCAGCATTTT.

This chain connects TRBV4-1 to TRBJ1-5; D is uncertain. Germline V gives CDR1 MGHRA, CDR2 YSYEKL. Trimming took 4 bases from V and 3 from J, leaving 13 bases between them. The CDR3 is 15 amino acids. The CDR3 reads CASSRLGLINQPQHF. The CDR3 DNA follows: TGCGCCAGCAGCCGCCTCGGACTTATCAATCAGCCCCAGCATTTT.

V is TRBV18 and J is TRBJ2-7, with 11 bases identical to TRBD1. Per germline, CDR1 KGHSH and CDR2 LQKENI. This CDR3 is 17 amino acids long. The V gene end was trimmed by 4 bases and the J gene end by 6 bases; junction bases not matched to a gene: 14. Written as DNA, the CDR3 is TGTGCCAGCTCACTTAACGTGGACAGGGGGCATCTTGGCGAGCAGTACTTC. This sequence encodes CASSLNVDRGHLGEQYF.

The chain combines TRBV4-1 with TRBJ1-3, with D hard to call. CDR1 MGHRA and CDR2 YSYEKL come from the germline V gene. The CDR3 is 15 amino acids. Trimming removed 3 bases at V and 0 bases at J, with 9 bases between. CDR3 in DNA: TGCGCCAGCAGCCAGGTTGCTAGCTCTGGAAACACCATATATTTT. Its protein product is CASSQVASSGNTIYF.

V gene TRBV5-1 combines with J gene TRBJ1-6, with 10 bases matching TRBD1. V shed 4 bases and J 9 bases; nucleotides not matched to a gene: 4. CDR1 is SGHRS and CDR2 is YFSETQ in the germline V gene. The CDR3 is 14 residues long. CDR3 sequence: CASSPGTGVSPLHF. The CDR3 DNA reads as TGCGCCAGCAGCCCTGGGACAGGGGTTTCACCCCTCCACTTT.

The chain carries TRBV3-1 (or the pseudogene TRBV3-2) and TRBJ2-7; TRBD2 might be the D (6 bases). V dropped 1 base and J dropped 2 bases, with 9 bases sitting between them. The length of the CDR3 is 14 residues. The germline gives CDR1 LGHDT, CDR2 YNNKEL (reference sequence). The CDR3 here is CASSQGSGPYEQYF. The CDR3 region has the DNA TGTGCCAGCAGCCAAGGTAGCGGACCCTACGAGCAGTACTTC.

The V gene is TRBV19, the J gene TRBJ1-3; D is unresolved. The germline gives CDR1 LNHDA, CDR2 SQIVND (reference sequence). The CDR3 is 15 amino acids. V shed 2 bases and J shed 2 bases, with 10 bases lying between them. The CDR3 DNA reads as TGTGCCAGTAGTATACAGGCAATGACTGGAAACACCATATATTTT. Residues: CASSIQAMTGNTIYF.

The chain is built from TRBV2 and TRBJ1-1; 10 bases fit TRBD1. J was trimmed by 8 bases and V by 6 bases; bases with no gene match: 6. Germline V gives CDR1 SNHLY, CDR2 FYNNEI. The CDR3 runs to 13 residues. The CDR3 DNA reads TGTGCCAGCAGAGAAAGGGACAGGGGCGAAGCTTTCTTT. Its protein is CASRERDRGEAFF.